This T cell receptor beta chain was retrieved from a study of beta chain features in type 1 diabetes. Every bit of the isolated RNA underwent reverse transcription, so sequencing read expressed TCRB transcripts. The repertoire was sequenced with immunoSEQ multiplex PCR; TCRdb's copy has only in-frame clones and lacks some. Of about 360,000 clones in the sample, about 12% were seen once. The CDR3 is made up of 14 amino acids. Germline-derived CDR1 and CDR2 are SNHLY and FYNNEI. As regards this clone: One junction end disagrees with the germline gene, perhaps due to a read error.

The V call is TRBV2, the J call TRBJ1-6; 8 bases are a match to TRBD1. The source is a man aged 18 to 29 in good health. What was sequenced was naive CD4+ T cells from blood. Written as DNA, the CDR3 is TGTGCCAGCAGGCAGACAGGGGTTACTTCACCCCCCCACTTT. This encodes CASRQTGVTSPPHF.